The 9 T cell receptor beta chains in this list originate from one sample, sequenced in a study of shared clonotypes between healthy human individuals. TCRdb's table, derived via immunoSEQ multiplex PCR, lists solely in-frame clones and lacks some. The sample consists of about 380,000 clones, roughly 96% of them appearing once. The sequenced sample was memory CD8+ T cells sorted from blood. Subset in this sample: CD45RO+ cells pooled with CCR7-negative TemRA cells. These receptors all stem from a man younger than 40 in good health.

V and J are TRBV5-1 and TRBJ2-1, with D possibly matching TRBD2 (6 bases). CDR3 length: 14 residues. CDR1 SGHRS and CDR2 YFSETQ come from the germline V gene. Trimming left V 1 base short and J 2 bases short, with 7 bases between. In DNA, the CDR3 is TGCGCCAGCAGCTTGACGGGGGCCTACAATGAGCAGTTCTTC. The encoded protein is CASSLTGAYNEQFF.

The chain combines TRBV21-1 with TRBJ2-2. TRBV21-1 is assigned pseudogene status. The CDR3 runs 18 residues. The chain's CDR3 is CASSKGKVARGPRWELFF. Written as DNA, the CDR3 is TGTGCCAGCAGCAAAGGTAAAGTCGCGAGGGGTCCGAGGTGGGAGCTGTTTTTT.

This clone was seen just once. The genes are TRBV28 and TRBJ1-1; D remains ambiguous. Trimming took off 3 bases at V and 4 bases at J, with 6 bases between the two ends. The CDR3 length is 12 residues. CDR1 and CDR2 from the germline V gene are MDHEN and SYDVKM. The CDR3 loop reads CASSLPGTEAFF. The CDR3 bases are TGTGCCAGCAGTTTGCCGGGCACTGAAGCTTTCTTT.

The rearrangement uses TRBV27 and TRBJ2-7; 15 bases map to TRBD2. This CDR3 is built from 19 residues. Germline CDR1 is MNHEY and CDR2 is SMNVEV (reference sequence). The ends lost 5 bases at V and 3 bases at J; junction bases unmatched: 14. The CDR3 protein is CASSPLPGLAGGSLYEQYF. In nucleotides, the CDR3 is TGTGCCAGCAGTCCACTACCGGGACTAGCGGGAGGATCGCTCTACGAGCAGTACTTC.

V is TRBV19 and J is TRBJ2-3; 8 nucleotides line up with TRBD2. The CDR3 sequence is 13 residues long. Germline CDR1 reads LNHDA; CDR2 reads SQIVND (reference sequence). The junction had 3 bases not matched to a gene; V was cut back by 8 bases and J by 2 bases. CDR3 sequence reads: CASQRENTDTQYF. The DNA of the CDR3 is TGTGCCAGTCAGCGGGAGAACACAGATACGCAGTATTTT.

The genes are TRBV2 and TRBJ1-5, with 7 positions matching TRBD1. The CDR3 has 18 residues. Germline CDR1 is SNHLY and CDR2 is FYNNEI. The V and J ends lost 0 bases and 15 bases, in that order; junction bases with no gene match: 23. The CDR3 nucleotides are TGTGCCAGCAGTGAAGCAAGGGGGGGAGAGGGGGCCCTCCACCTAAGGCATTTT. Its translation is CASSEARGGEGALHLRHF.

The rearrangement links TRBV25-1 to TRBJ1-3; D remains unclear. V was clipped by 4 bases and J by 2 bases, with 15 bases between them. The CDR3 covers 16 residues. Per germline, CDR1 MGHDK and CDR2 SYGVNS. Here the CDR3 reads CASSASRTSPGNTIYF. In nucleotides, the CDR3 is TGTGCCAGCAGTGCTTCCAGGACGTCGCCTGGAAACACCATATATTTT.

On this clone: Other nucleotide sequences in the sample specify the same CDR3. The genes are TRBV20-1 and TRBJ2-7, with unresolved D. V was trimmed by 3 bases and J by 3 bases, leaving 6 bases between them. The CDR3 is 11 residues long. Germline CDR1 is DFQATT and CDR2 is SNEGSKA (reference sequence). CDR3 amino acids: CSARAYYEQYF. The CDR3 nucleotides are TGCAGTGCTAGGGCTTACTACGAGCAGTACTTC.

The chain employs TRBV29-1 and TRBJ1-2; TRBD1 aligns across 7 bases. V dropped 7 bases and J dropped 10; count of bases not matched to a gene: 6. The length of the CDR3 is 10 residues. The germline V gene has CDR1 SQVTM and CDR2 ANQGSEA. For the CDR3, the DNA is TGCAGCGCTGGGACAGATTTCTACACCTTC. Translated, it gives CSAGTDFYTF.